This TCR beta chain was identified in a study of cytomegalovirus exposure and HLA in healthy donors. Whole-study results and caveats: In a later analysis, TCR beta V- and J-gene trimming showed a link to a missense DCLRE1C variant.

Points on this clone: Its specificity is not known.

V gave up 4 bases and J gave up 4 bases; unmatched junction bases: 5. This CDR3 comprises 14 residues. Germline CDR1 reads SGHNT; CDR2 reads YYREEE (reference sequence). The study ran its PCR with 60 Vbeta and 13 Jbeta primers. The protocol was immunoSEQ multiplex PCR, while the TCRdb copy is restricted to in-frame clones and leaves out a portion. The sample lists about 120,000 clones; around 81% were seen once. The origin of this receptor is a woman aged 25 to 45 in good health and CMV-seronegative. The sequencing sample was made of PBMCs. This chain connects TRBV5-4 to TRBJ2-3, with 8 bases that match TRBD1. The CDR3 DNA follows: TGTGCCAGCAGCCCGTGGACAGGGTCAGATACGCAGTATTTT. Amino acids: CASSPWTGSDTQYF. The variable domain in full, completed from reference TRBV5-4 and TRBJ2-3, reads ETGVTQSPTHLIKTRGQQVTLRCSSQSGHNTVSWYQQALGQGPQFIFQYYREEENGRGNFPPRFSGLQFPNYSSELNVNALELDDSALYLCASSPWTGSDTQYFGPGTRLTVL.